Here is one T cell receptor (beta chain) with its context. Which antigen it targets is not known. Base qualities were left out, and no much larger clone turns up one base away. These data are taken from a study of T-cell memory formation after mild COVID-19 (dated by TCRdb to the early 2020s). Turning to the overall study: TCR sequence clusters from the two donors were found to be largely donor specific. In a couple of donors, T-cell clones that expanded and contracted after mild COVID-19 were tracked by sequencing TCRalpha and TCRbeta repertoires over time. Two young, previously healthy adult volunteers, one female and one male, were included in the cohort.

Ficoll-Paque density gradient centrifugation was the method used to isolate PBMCs. Study-wide findings and limitations: The study included only a couple of mild cases, and larger cohorts that include severe cases with pre-infection samples were judged to be necessary. Clones contracting from day 15 to 85 had balanced CD4/CD8 phenotypes, while a second wave expanding from day 15 to 37 was biased towards CD4+. SARS-CoV-2 specificity was not confirmed for the second-wave clones peaking on day 37. Some responding clones were detected in pre-infection memory, which suggested that pre-existing cross-reactive memory T cells had joined the SARS-CoV-2 response. Contracting CD4+ clones turned up mainly in the CM and EM memory subsets, whereas EMRA was where CD8+ clones were enriched.

From the germline V gene, CDR1 is SGHVS and CDR2 is FNYEAQ. Taken from cysteine to phenylalanine, the CDR3 has 15 residues. Only the CDR3 part of the read is kept: 45 bases, read in frame from the first base. Trimming takes 3 bases from V and 3 bases from J, and the germline ends sit 13 bases apart. TCRdb records Illumina NovaSeq 6000 as the sequencer. TCRalpha and TCRbeta cDNA libraries were built by 5'RACE with constant-segment primers, adding sample barcodes and unique molecular identifiers. RNA was extracted from every sample with Trizol reagent. Amplification of the libraries took two PCR steps, and the second step added a second sample barcode plus Illumina TruSeq adapters. Sequencing of libraries was performed on an Illumina NovaSeq with 2 x 150 bp paired-end reads. In the paper's pipeline: With migec v1.2.7, reads were demultiplexed and then collapsed into UMI-guided consensus sequences. Using mixcr v2.1.11, the UMI consensuses were aligned to TRA and TRB V and J templates and assembled into clonotypes. A clonotype was counted as expanded or contracted only when both edgeR and NoisET called the clonotype significant, with the noise models trained on biological replicates. For edgeR calls, the thresholds were a false discovery rate-adjusted p below 0.01 and a log2 fold-change of 1. As an exploratory analysis of dynamics, max-normalized trajectories of the 1000 most abundant clonotypes were examined by PCA with hierarchical clustering. The CD4 or CD8 phenotype of responding clones was assigned using the separately sequenced CD4+ and CD8+ repertoires. TCRdb trimmed the raw reads at Q25, called clones with MiXCR and kept productive beta chains. For every CDR3 protein sequence, its rows merge into one entry that carries the most common genes and DNA. None of the V and J calls come from the authors' own analysis; TCRdb made them. This sample holds around 500,000 distinct CDR3 sequences; over 15% were observed only once. The ten largest clones take up around an eighth of the sample.

Rearrangement joined TRBV7-6 to TRBJ2-3; matching of 6 bases hints at TRBD2 as the D gene. The material sequenced was PBMCs or a T cell subset sorted from them (not recorded which). The sequence came from an adult woman who had mild COVID-19 (a few samples of this study predate the infection). The sample titles of this study are shuffled in the database, so cell type and time point are left out; the donor was told from shared clones. The base sequence is TGTGCCAGCAGCTTGAACGGGGGTTCGACAGATACGCAGTATTTT. This codes for CASSLNGGSTDTQYF.